This record looks at one T cell receptor beta chain sequence and its context. Its target antigen remains unknown. Per-base quality was not reported, and no clone a single base away is much larger than it. This entry belongs to a study of T cell responses to AZD1222 COVID-19 vaccine (dated by TCRdb to the early 2020s). About the investigation overall: TCR sequencing was performed for 230 to 250 trial participants, of whom roughly 200 were given two doses of AZD1222 and some 26 were given two doses of MenACWY control vaccine. Trial participants were enrolled by age into subgroups of 18-55, 56-69 and 70-plus years, and around 140, 26 and 57 TCR-sequenced participants, respectively, were included in these subgroups. The paper as a whole reports these results and caveats: Vaccine-associated CD4 TCRs spanned the whole spike protein, with dominant responses in regions 160-218 and 743-854. Most participants were white British and females outnumbered males, and the authors suggested that clonal diversity may have been underestimated. Conclusions about previously exposed vaccinees were limited because only six AZD1222 recipients were SARS-CoV-2 seropositive at baseline. In the small 56-69-year group, the increase in depth fell short of significance, most likely because of low power. Spike-specific TCR breadth and depth rose significantly after two AZD1222 doses compared with day 0 and with MenACWY recipients. Because no day 14 peak-response samples were available, the repertoires could be characterized only after the peak T cell response. Nearly half of unique spike-specific TCRs reportedly recognized epitopes outside regions mutated in the B.1.351 and B.1.1.7 variants.

In the paper's terms, the time point label means: about 28 days (+/-7) after the second vaccine dose. AZD1222 recipients with second doses at about 4 weeks or about 12 weeks were pooled, because spike-specific TCR depth and breadth did not differ between schedules. Vaccinee samples came from UK trials COV001 and COV002, including a single-blind randomized controlled phase 2/3 trial of AZD1222 (ChAdOx1 nCoV-19) in healthy adults. For TCRbeta chain sequencing, PBMC samples from trial participants were taken at day 0 and at day 28 after the second dose. The CDR3 regions of human TCRbeta chains were subjected to immunosequencing. In the source study's methods: TCRs in the repertoires were matched against a reference library of SARS-CoV-2-specific TCRs that had been generated with the MIRA antigen-specificity platform. Breadth was defined as the fraction of unique TCRs that were SARS-CoV-2-associated. Depth was defined as the fraction of total T cells that were SARS-CoV-2-associated. Using the MIRA data, each spike-specific TCR was mapped to the spike region that the TCR reacts to and placed in a CD4 or CD8 class. Log10-transformed breadth and depth values were compared by one-way ANOVA with Sidak's multiple comparisons tests. TCRdb re-hosts the immuneACCESS table, in-frame sequences only. Its copies lack some clones; in the studies checked, an unresolved V gene accounts for under half of them, and the cause for the rest is not known. D and trimming were read from the DNA, whereas the V and J calls and clone size are those reported in that table. This sample comprises 100,000 to 150,000 clones, 85% of them detected only once. The top ten clonotypes cover 3.5% to 5.5% of the sample.

The sequence was collected from an adult who received the AZD1222 COVID-19 vaccine. The sample here was peripheral blood, taken 28 days after the second AZD1222 dose.

The nucleotide sequence reads as follows: TGTGCCTGGAGTGTTTTTGGGGGGCTGTTAAGCAATGAGCAGTTCTTC. Translation gives CAWSVFGGLLSNEQFF. Rearrangement joined TRBV30 to TRBJ2-1, with the D call perhaps TRBD1 or TRBD2, as 6 bases match in each case. From its cysteine to its phenylalanine, the CDR3 spans 16 amino acids. Solely the CDR3 DNA is kept, with 48 bases framed from the first base. V drops 0 bases and J drops 6 bases, leaving 18 bases in between. For CDR1 and CDR2, the germline V gene (reference sequence) lists GTSNPN and SVGIG.